A single sample gave rise to the 27 T cell receptor beta chains below, sequenced in a study of blood T cell repertoires in COVID-19. Profiled with immunoSEQ multiplex PCR; TCRdb holds only in-frame clones, not every one. The top ten clones hold less than 3% of a sample with over 250,000 clones, about 88% of them seen once. The sample taken for sequencing was PBMCs or T cells enriched from blood (not recorded which). The receptor set was obtained from a woman aged 50 to 60 who had recovered from COVID-19.

This clone was picked up a small number of times. Here the CDR3 reads CASSLAGSRGETQYF. In DNA, the CDR3 is TGTGCCAGCAGCTTAGCCGGGTCAAGAGGTGAGACCCAGTACTTC. This sequence joins TRBV7-2 and TRBJ2-5; no reliable D call. Germline lookup yields CDR1 SGHTA and CDR2 FQGNSA. The CDR3 length is 15 residues. Trimming left V 0 bases short and J 5 bases short, with 13 bases between.

The gene calls are TRBV6-2 or TRBV6-3 and TRBJ2-1; D remains ambiguous. The V end was cut by 0 bases, the J end by 5 bases, with 5 bases between. The CDR3 loop spans 13 amino acids. Germline lookup yields CDR1 MNHEY and CDR2 SVGEGT. The CDR3 protein is CASSYSLNNEQFF. In DNA, the CDR3 is TGTGCCAGCAGTTACTCACTCAACAATGAGCAGTTCTTC.

This chain uses TRBV11-2 with TRBJ2-7; the match to TRBD1 covers 11 bases. The CDR3 is made up of 15 amino acids. The germline V gene encodes CDR1 SGHAT and CDR2 FQNNGV. V lost 0 bases, J lost 6 bases, and 4 bases stayed unmatched. The CDR3 spells CASSLDRGQGGEQYF. CDR3 DNA sequence: TGTGCCAGCAGCTTAGATCGGGGACAGGGGGGCGAGCAGTACTTC.

The chain has TRBV5-4 and TRBJ2-3; no clear D gene. The CDR3 is 14 amino acids. V dropped 0 bases and J dropped 2 bases, with 7 bases sitting between them. Looked up from germline, CDR1 is SGHNT and CDR2 is YYREEE (reference sequence). The CDR3 DNA reads TGTGCCAGCAGCTTGGGCCAGGCCACAGATACGCAGTATTTT. It specifies CASSLGQATDTQYF. Looking up the rest from reference TRBV5-4 and TRBJ2-3 gives the full variable domain: ETGVTQSPTHLIKTRGQQVTLRCSSQSGHNTVSWYQQALGQGPQFIFQYYREEENGRGNFPPRFSGLQFPNYSSELNVNALELDDSALYLCASSLGQATDTQYFGPGTRLTVL.

The V call is TRBV5-1, the J call TRBJ2-3; no firm D call. Trimming removed 5 bases from V and 4 bases from J, with 8 bases in between. From germline, CDR1 is SGHRS and CDR2 YFSETQ. CDR3 length: 12 residues. CDR3 protein: CASSLRSDTQYF. The CDR3, as DNA: TGCGCCAGCAGTTTGCGTTCAGATACGCAGTATTTT.

This chain uses TRBV19 with TRBJ2-7; 15 bases line up with TRBD2. The V gene end was trimmed by 5 bases and the J gene end by 7 bases; junction bases not matched to a gene: 6. The V gene's germline CDR1 is LNHDA and CDR2 SQIVND (reference sequence). There are 15 residues in the CDR3. The CDR3 spells CASSRTSGRVKEQYF. CDR3 nucleotide sequence: TGTGCCAGTAGTCGGACTAGCGGGAGGGTTAAAGAGCAGTACTTC.

The chain joins TRBV3-1 (or the pseudogene TRBV3-2) to TRBJ2-1; 8 bases align to TRBD2. This CDR3 region has 17 residues. V trimming: 1 base; J trimming: 7 bases; junction bases outside the gene matches: 12. Per the germline V gene, CDR1 is LGHDT and CDR2 is YNNKEL (reference sequence). CDR3: CASSQGQESAGENEQFF. CDR3 bases: TGTGCCAGCAGCCAAGGACAGGAGTCAGCGGGAGAGAATGAGCAGTTCTTC.

The chain employs TRBV19 and TRBJ2-6; D may be TRBD1 (5 bases). Germline assignment: CDR1 LNHDA and CDR2 SQIVND (reference sequence). Trimming shortened V by 9 bases and J by 0 bases, and 9 bases separated the two germline ends. This CDR3 has 14 amino acids. CDR3 sequence (DNA): TGTGCCAGCGACAGCACCTCTGGGGCCAACGTCCTGACTTTC. Protein sequence: CASDSTSGANVLTF. The complete variable domain, with remaining parts taken from reference TRBV19 and TRBJ2-6, reads DGGITQSPKYLFRKEGQNVTLSCEQNLNHDAMYWYRQDPGQGLRLIYYSQIVNDFQKGDIAEGYSVSREKKESFPLTVTSAQKNPTAFYLCASDSTSGANVLTFGAGSRLTVL.

This chain connects TRBV5-1 to TRBJ1-2, with TRBD1 matching 7 bases. Germline assignment: CDR1 SGHRS and CDR2 YFSETQ. The V segment lost 3 bases and the J segment 3 bases; nucleotides outside the gene matches: 5. This CDR3 spans 14 amino acids. The CDR3 region is CASSSTGADYGYTF. The CDR3 DNA is TGCGCCAGCAGCTCCACAGGGGCCGACTATGGCTACACCTTC.

The chain recombines TRBV10-3 with TRBJ1-3, with 8 nucleotides matching TRBD1. From germline, CDR1 is ENHRY and CDR2 SYGVKD. Germline trimming cut 4 bases from V and 2 bases from J; bases unmatched to any gene: 7. The CDR3 totals 16 residues. The CDR3 DNA reads as TGTGCCATCAGTGGGCACGACAGGGGAGCTGGAAACACCATATATTTT. It translates to CAISGHDRGAGNTIYF.

The J gene is TRBJ1-2, the V gene TRBV18; 9 bases map to TRBD1. Per germline, CDR1 KGHSH and CDR2 LQKENI. After removal of 2 bases from V and 5 bases from J, the junction contained 15 bases not matched to a gene. The CDR3 covers 18 residues. In DNA form, the CDR3 reads TGTGCCAGCTCACCAGATATCCCGGGACAGGGAACGCATTATGGCTACACCTTC. As protein: CASSPDIPGQGTHYGYTF.

This clone occurred once. The chain couples TRBV11-2 to TRBJ1-1; D possibly corresponds to TRBD1 (5 bases). CDR3 length: 14 amino acids. Germline V CDR1 and CDR2: SGHAT, FQNNGV. Trimming cost V 5 bases and J 2 bases, with 12 bases left between them. CDR3 region: CASSLGDFNTEAFF. DNA of the CDR3: TGTGCCAGCAGCCTCGGGGACTTTAACACTGAAGCTTTCTTT.

This clone was observed a single time. The chain recombines TRBV7-2 with TRBJ2-6, with 7 positions matching TRBD2. This CDR3 contains 16 residues. The ends lost 2 bases at V and 2 bases at J; junction bases unmatched: 3. Germline lookup yields CDR1 SGHTA and CDR2 FQGNSA. The CDR3 region has the DNA TGTGCCAGCAGCTTAAGGGAGGGGCCTGGGGCCAACGTCCTGACTTTC. Its protein is CASSLREGPGANVLTF. Complete variable domain (other parts from reference TRBV7-2 and TRBJ2-6): GAGVSQSPSNKVTEKGKDVELRCDPISGHTALYWYRQSLGQGLEFLIYFQGNSAPDKSGLPSDRFSAERTGGSVSTLTIQRTQQEDSAVYLCASSLREGPGANVLTFGAGSRLTVL.

The V call is TRBV9, the J call TRBJ2-7; the D gene is possibly TRBD2 (6 bases). V was cut by 3 bases and J by 2 bases, with 18 bases left in between. This CDR3 has 16 residues. Germline-derived CDR1 and CDR2 are SGDLS and YYNGEE. The CDR3 here is CASSAQGSSAAYEQYF. The DNA for the CDR3 is TGTGCCAGCAGCGCCCAGGGTTCTAGCGCTGCCTACGAGCAGTACTTC.

This sequence joins TRBV7-8 and TRBJ2-7; D unresolved. V was trimmed by 5 bases and J by 1 base, leaving 15 bases between them. The germline V gene encodes CDR1 SGHVS and CDR2 FQNEAQ. The CDR3 length is 15 residues. The CDR3 nucleotides read TGTGCCAGCAGCGGCGGTCTTATACCATCCTACGAGCAGTACTTC. Its protein product is CASSGGLIPSYEQYF.

This clone was observed a few times. The chain combines TRBV4-1 with TRBJ2-1; 8 bases are a match to TRBD2. Germline CDR1 reads MGHRA; CDR2 reads YSYEKL. CDR3 size: 15 residues. V was clipped by 1 base and J by 6 bases; unmatched bases: 5. CDR3 nucleotide sequence: TGCGCCAGCAGCCAAGTGGGGACTAGTAGCAATGAGCAGTTCTTC. Its translation: CASSQVGTSSNEQFF.

The chain links TRBV6-2 or TRBV6-3 to TRBJ1-5; D perhaps matches TRBD1 (6 bases). The CDR3 is 15 amino acids. Germline V gene sequence: CDR1 MNHEY, CDR2 SVGEGT. V was shortened by 2 bases and J by 7 bases, with 15 bases between the two germline ends. The CDR3 DNA follows: TGTGCCAGCAGTTACGGACAGCTACTAGGACAGCCCCAGCATTTT. It yields the protein CASSYGQLLGQPQHF.

On this clone itself: The identical CDR3 is also encoded by other nucleotide sequences in the sample. The chain couples TRBV28 to TRBJ2-5, with 10 bases lining up with TRBD2. V lost 1 base, J lost 7 bases, and 9 bases stayed unmatched. The CDR3 extends over 16 amino acids. CDR1 is MDHEN, CDR2 SYDVKM, per germline. The CDR3 here is CASSLFASGSQVTQYF. CDR3 coding DNA: TGTGCCAGCAGTTTATTCGCTAGCGGGAGCCAGGTGACCCAGTACTTC. Variable domain in full (rest from reference TRBV28 and TRBJ2-5): DVKVTQSSRYLVKRTGEKVFLECVQDMDHENMFWYRQDPGLGLRLIYFSYDVKMKEKGDIPEGYSVSREKKERFSLILESASTNQTSMYLCASSLFASGSQVTQYFGPGTRLLVL.

Of note for this clone: This same CDR3 is encoded by further DNA sequences in the sample. The chain has TRBV7-2 and TRBJ1-1; D not certain. This CDR3 has 13 amino acids. Trimming removed 5 bases from V and 1 base from J, with 8 bases in between. CDR1 and CDR2 (germline): SGHTA, FQGNSA. CDR3 DNA sequence: TGTGCCAGCAGCCTACAGCAGAACACTGAAGCTTTCTTT. Translating it yields CASSLQQNTEAFF.

This chain links TRBV6-5 with TRBJ1-2, with 7 bases lining up with TRBD1. Germline V gene data show CDR1 as MNHEY and CDR2 as SVGAGI. V was pared by 5 bases and J by 4 bases, with 7 bases of the junction left unmatched. This CDR3 has 14 residues. The CDR3 loop reads CASSPGQLIYGYTF. CDR3 in DNA: TGTGCCAGCAGTCCGGGACAGTTAATCTATGGCTACACCTTC.

CDR3 bases: TGTGCCAGTAGTAGCCTCCGGGACAGGGGATCCTACGAGCAGTACTTC. Translated: CASSSLRDRGSYEQYF. V usage is TRBV19 and J usage is TRBJ2-7; 10 bases line up with TRBD1. This CDR3 spans 16 amino acids. The junction had 7 bases not matched to a gene; V was cut back by 4 bases and J by 1 base. Per the germline V gene, CDR1 is LNHDA and CDR2 is SQIVND (reference sequence).

This chain links TRBV6-2 or TRBV6-3 with TRBJ2-1, with TRBD2 matching over 9 bases. Per the germline V gene, CDR1 is MNHEY and CDR2 is SVGEGT. This CDR3 is 15 amino acids long. The trim removed 6 bases at V and 3 bases at J, leaving 6 bases unmatched. CDR3 in amino acids: CASSPNSGGYNEQFF. The CDR3 coding sequence is TGTGCCAGCAGCCCTAATAGCGGGGGCTACAATGAGCAGTTCTTC.

J is TRBJ1-1 and V is TRBV5-4; weak D call: TRBD1 (5 bases). The CDR3 has 13 amino acids. V was pared by 3 bases and J by 3 bases, with 9 bases between. Germline CDR1 and CDR2: SGHNT and YYREEE (reference sequence). As DNA, the CDR3 is TGTGCCAGCAGCTCGGACACTTACACTGAAGCTTTCTTT. Its protein product is CASSSDTYTEAFF.

The V call is TRBV5-4, the J call TRBJ2-2, with TRBD2 identical over 13 bases. After removal of 5 bases from V and 15 bases from J, the junction contained 13 bases not matched to a gene. The germline CDR1 and CDR2 sequences are SGHNT and YYREEE (reference sequence). The length of the CDR3 is 15 residues. The DNA of the CDR3 is TGTGCCAGCAGTCGACCGGGACTAGCGGGGAATCGGTTGTTTTTT. This sequence encodes CASSRPGLAGNRLFF.

The chain links TRBV7-9 to TRBJ2-2; 10 bases match TRBD1. The CDR3 has 15 residues. Germline CDR1 is SEHNR and CDR2 is FQNEAQ (reference sequence). V was clipped by 3 bases and J by 7 bases; unmatched bases: 5. DNA of the CDR3: TGTGCCAGCAGCTTCCCGGGACAGGGGAACGGGGAGCTGTTTTTT. This encodes CASSFPGQGNGELFF.

The chain is built from TRBV5-5 and TRBJ1-5, with a possible D match to TRBD1 (6 bases). CDR1 and CDR2 (germline): SGHKS, YYEKEE (reference sequence). The V end was cut by 2 bases, the J end by 6 bases, with 12 bases between. This CDR3 is 14 amino acids long. In DNA form, the CDR3 reads TGTGCCAGCAGCTTCGGGGGGCTGAGTCAGCCCCAGCATTTT. Its protein product is CASSFGGLSQPQHF.

The V gene is TRBV7-9, the J gene TRBJ2-1; a possible D gene is TRBD1 (5 bases). Trimming cost V 4 bases and J 10 bases, with 11 bases left between them. The germline gives CDR1 SEHNR, CDR2 FQNEAQ (reference sequence). The CDR3 has 12 residues. CDR3 region: CASSSLRQEQFF. CDR3 DNA sequence: TGTGCCAGCAGCTCCTTACGACAGGAGCAGTTCTTC.